Following are 9 T cell receptor beta chains from one sample sequenced in a study of blood T cell repertoires in COVID-19. Libraries were prepared by immunoSEQ multiplex PCR; TCRdb keeps only in-frame clonotypes and omits some of them. The table records some 350,000 clones, 88% of them present only once. What was sequenced was peripheral blood. The origin of the receptors is a woman in her 70s with COVID-19, enrolled during active disease.

The rearrangement links TRBV27 to TRBJ1-6; weak D call: TRBD1 (6 bases). Trimming cost V 5 bases and J 9 bases, with 17 bases left between them. This CDR3 comprises 15 residues. The V gene's germline CDR1 is MNHEY and CDR2 SMNVEV (reference sequence). CDR3 region: CASSPNRQGGSPLHF. The DNA of the CDR3 is TGTGCCAGCAGTCCTAATAGACAAGGGGGTTCACCCCTCCACTTT.

The chain employs TRBV5-1 and TRBJ1-2; TRBD1 might be the D (6 bases). The germline V and J ends were trimmed by 3 bases and 8 bases, with 14 bases remaining between them. The CDR3 covers 13 residues. Germline CDR1 and CDR2: SGHRS and YFSETQ. This CDR3 reads CASSSQGLWGYTF. CDR3 coding DNA: TGCGCCAGCAGCTCGCAGGGGTTGTGGGGCTACACCTTC.

V is TRBV19 and J is TRBJ2-1, with TRBD1 matching 9 bases. This CDR3 is built from 13 residues. V lost 7 bases to trimming and J lost 10 bases; unmatched junction nucleotides: 8. Germline V gives CDR1 LNHDA, CDR2 SQIVND (reference sequence). The CDR3 bases are TGTGCCAGTACCTCACAGGGGGCAAGGGAGCAGTTCTTC. Translated, it gives CASTSQGAREQFF.

The chain couples TRBV10-3 to TRBJ1-5; TRBD1 agrees at 7 bases. This CDR3 has 13 amino acids. V was pared by 10 bases and J by 5 bases, with 8 bases of the junction left unmatched. CDR1 and CDR2 (germline): ENHRY, SYGVKD. DNA of the CDR3: TGTGCCACTAGGGGGCGGACGGATCAGCCCCAGCATTTT. This sequence encodes CATRGRTDQPQHF.

The chain recombines TRBV2 with TRBJ2-7; D ambiguous. CDR1 SNHLY and CDR2 FYNNEI come from the germline V gene. The CDR3 is 12 amino acids. Trimming removed 3 bases at V and 0 bases at J, with 3 bases between. CDR3 nucleotide sequence: TGTGCCAGCAGTGAGAGCTCCTACGAGCAGTACTTC. It encodes CASSESSYEQYF.

The CDR3 nucleotides are TGTGCCAGCGGCGATGGGACTGCAAGGAATGAGCAGTTCTTC. Protein product: CASGDGTARNEQFF. The chain combines TRBV7-9 with TRBJ2-1, with D maybe TRBD2 (6 bases). CDR3 length: 14 amino acids. V was pared by 8 bases and J by 7 bases, with 18 bases between. Germline CDR1 is SEHNR and CDR2 is FQNEAQ (reference sequence).

J is TRBJ2-5 and V is TRBV28; possible D gene TRBD1, 5 bases. CDR3 length: 16 residues. CDR1 MDHEN and CDR2 SYDVKM come from the germline V gene. V lost 5 bases to trimming and J lost 5 bases, with 21 bases between them. Written as DNA, the CDR3 is TGTGCCAGCAGTCCTGGGGCAGGCTCCCTGGGGGAGACCCAGTACTTC. Amino acids: CASSPGAGSLGETQYF.

The chain links TRBV10-1 to TRBJ1-1; D unclear. This CDR3 spans 14 amino acids. Per the germline V gene, CDR1 is WNHNN and CDR2 is SYGVQD (reference sequence). The V end was cut by 3 bases, the J end by 4 bases, with 12 bases between. Here the CDR3 DNA reads TGCGCCAGCAGTGACGCGGGATGGAGCACTGAAGCTTTCTTT. Translating gives CASSDAGWSTEAFF.

This clone was seen just once. V gene TRBV19 combines with J gene TRBJ1-5; 8 bases agree with TRBD1. The CDR3 sequence is 17 residues long. The trim removed 5 bases at V and 5 bases at J, leaving 14 bases unmatched. Germline loops: CDR1 LNHDA, CDR2 SQIVND (reference sequence). The CDR3 spells CASSSRTGTGVYQPQHF. CDR3 DNA: TGTGCCAGTAGTTCAAGGACAGGGACGGGCGTGTATCAGCCCCAGCATTTT.